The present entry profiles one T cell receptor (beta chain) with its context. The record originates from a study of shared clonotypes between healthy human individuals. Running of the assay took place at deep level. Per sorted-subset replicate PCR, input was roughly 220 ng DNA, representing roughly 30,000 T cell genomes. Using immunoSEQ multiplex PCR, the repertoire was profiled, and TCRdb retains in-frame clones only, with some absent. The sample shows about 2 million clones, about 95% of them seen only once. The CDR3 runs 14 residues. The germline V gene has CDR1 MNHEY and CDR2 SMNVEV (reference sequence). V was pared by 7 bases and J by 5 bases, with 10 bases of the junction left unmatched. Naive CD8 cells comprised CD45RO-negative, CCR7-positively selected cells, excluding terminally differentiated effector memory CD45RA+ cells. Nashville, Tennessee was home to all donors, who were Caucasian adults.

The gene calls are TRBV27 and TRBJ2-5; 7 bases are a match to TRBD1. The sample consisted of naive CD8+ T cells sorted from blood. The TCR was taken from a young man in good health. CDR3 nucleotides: TGTGCCAGCAATCCGACAGGGAGAAGCGAGACCCAGTACTTC. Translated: CASNPTGRSETQYF.